This TCR beta chain was sequenced during a study of Ad26.COV2.S vaccination and SARS-CoV-2 variants. This CDR3 has 14 residues. Germline V gene data show CDR1 as GTSNPN and CDR2 as SVGIG (reference sequence). Trimming pared 7 bases from V and 0 bases from J, leaving 10 bases between. Of note for this clone: What it recognizes is unknown.

Data came from immunoSEQ multiplex PCR; TCRdb stores just in-frame clones and leaves some out. The sample has around 140,000 clones, roughly 90% seen once. General study points: Vaccinees showed greater spike-specific TCR breadth than placebo recipients.

The sample here was peripheral blood, taken after recovery from COVID-19. This sequence was found in a human donor who had recovered from COVID-19. The genes are TRBV30 and TRBJ1-6, with D unclear. This CDR3 is CAFIPGSYNSPLHF. The CDR3 DNA is TGTGCCTTCATCCCGGGCTCCTATAATTCACCCCTCCACTTT.